This TCR beta chain was identified in a study of T-cell memory formation after mild COVID-19. About the study: Clusters were largely donor specific.

This CDR3 contains 14 residues. CDR1 and CDR2 (germline): MNHEY, SMNVEV (reference sequence). Trimming cost V 3 bases and J 3 bases, with 12 bases left between them. TCRdb independently ran MiXCR on the 5' RACE reads; one entry per CDR3 protein. The data contain 200,000 to 250,000 distinct CDR3 sequences, about a sixth of them singletons. Sequencing was done on a sample of PBMCs or a T cell subset sorted from them (not recorded which). This chain uses TRBV27 with TRBJ2-7, with D unresolved. This TCR was recovered from a man younger than 35 who had mild COVID-19 (a few samples of this study predate the infection). Cell type and time point are not known. The CDR3 here is CASSFSGTFYEQYF. CDR3 DNA sequence: TGTGCCAGCAGTTTTTCGGGTACTTTCTACGAGCAGTACTTC.